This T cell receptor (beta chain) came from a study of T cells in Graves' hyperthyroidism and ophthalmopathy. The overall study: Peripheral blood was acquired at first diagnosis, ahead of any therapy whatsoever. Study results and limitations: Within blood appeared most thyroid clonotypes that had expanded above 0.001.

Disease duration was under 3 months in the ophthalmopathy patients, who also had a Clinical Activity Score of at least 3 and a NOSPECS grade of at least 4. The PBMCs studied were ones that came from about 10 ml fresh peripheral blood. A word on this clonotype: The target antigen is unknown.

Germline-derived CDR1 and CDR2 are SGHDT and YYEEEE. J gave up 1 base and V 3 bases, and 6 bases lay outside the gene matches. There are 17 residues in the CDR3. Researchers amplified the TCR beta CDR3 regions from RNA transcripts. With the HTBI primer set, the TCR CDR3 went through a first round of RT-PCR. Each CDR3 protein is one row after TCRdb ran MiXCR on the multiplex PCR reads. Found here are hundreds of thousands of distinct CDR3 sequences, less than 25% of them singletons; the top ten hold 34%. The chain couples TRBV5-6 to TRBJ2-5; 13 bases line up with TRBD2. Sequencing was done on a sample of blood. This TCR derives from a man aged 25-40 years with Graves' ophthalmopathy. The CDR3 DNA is TGTGCCAGCAGCTCGGGACTAGCGGGAAGCAGCCAAGAGACCCAGTACTTC. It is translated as CASSSGLAGSSQETQYF.